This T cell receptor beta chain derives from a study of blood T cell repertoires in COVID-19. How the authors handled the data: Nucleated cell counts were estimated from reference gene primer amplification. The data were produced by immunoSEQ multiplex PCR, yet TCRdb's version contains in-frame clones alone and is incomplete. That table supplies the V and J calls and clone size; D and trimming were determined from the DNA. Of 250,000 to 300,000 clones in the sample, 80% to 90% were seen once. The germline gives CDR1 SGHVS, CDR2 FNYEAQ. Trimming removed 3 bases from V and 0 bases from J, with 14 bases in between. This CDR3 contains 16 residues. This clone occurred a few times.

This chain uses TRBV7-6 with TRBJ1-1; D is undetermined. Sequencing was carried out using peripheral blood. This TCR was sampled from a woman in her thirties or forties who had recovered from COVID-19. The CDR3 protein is CASSFPLLGLNTEAFF. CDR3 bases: TGTGCCAGCAGCTTCCCCCTCTTGGGCCTGAACACTGAAGCTTTCTTT.